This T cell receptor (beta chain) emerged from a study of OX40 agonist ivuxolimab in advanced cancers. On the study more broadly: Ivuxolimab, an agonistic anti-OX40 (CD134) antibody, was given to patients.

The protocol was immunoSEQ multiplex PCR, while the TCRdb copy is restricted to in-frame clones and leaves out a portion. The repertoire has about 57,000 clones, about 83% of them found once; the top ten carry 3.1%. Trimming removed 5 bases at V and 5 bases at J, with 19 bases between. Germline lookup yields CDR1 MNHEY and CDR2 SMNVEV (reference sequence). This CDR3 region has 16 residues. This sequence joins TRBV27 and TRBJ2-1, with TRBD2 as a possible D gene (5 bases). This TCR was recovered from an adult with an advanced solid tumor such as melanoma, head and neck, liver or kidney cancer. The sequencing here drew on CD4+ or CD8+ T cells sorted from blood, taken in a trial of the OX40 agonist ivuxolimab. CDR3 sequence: CASSTVFRTGDNEQFF. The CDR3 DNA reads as TGTGCCAGCAGTACCGTTTTTCGAACCGGGGACAATGAGCAGTTCTTC.